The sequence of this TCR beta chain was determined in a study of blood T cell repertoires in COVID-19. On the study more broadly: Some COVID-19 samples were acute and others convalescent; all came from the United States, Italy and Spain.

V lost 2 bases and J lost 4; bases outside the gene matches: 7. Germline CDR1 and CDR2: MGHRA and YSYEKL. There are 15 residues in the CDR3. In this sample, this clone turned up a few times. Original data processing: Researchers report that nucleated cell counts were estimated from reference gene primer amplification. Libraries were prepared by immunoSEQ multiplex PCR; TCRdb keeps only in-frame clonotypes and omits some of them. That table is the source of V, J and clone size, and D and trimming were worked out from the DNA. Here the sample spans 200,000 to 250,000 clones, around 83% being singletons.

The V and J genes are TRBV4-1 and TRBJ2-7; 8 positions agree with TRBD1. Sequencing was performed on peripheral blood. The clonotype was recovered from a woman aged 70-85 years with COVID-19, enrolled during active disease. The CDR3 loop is CASSQTDRAMYEQYF. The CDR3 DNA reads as TGCGCCAGCAGCCAAACGGACAGGGCGATGTACGAGCAGTACTTC.